The clone carrying this TCR beta chain has more than one count but fewer than ten. Its target is unknown. The ends lost 6 bases at V and 0 bases at J; junction bases unmatched: 2. CDR3 length: 15 amino acids. This entry comes from a study of CD8 T cells in ankylosing spondylitis. Study findings and constraints: Disease-linked clones were found to be CD8+ and relatively rare in peripheral blood.

TCRdb analysed the 5' RACE reads with MiXCR anew, one entry per CDR3 protein. The sample lists about 130,000 distinct CDR3 sequences; about an eighth were seen once. The receptor's source is a female donor with ankylosing spondylitis or in good health (not recorded which). What was sequenced was blood, either unsorted or a sorted T cell fraction (not recorded which). The J gene is TRBJ2-2, the V gene TRBV12-3 or TRBV12-4, with 9 bases matching TRBD2. The CDR3 here is CASRGGGANTGELFF. CDR3 DNA sequence: TGTGCCAGCAGGGGCGGGGGGGCGAACACCGGGGAGCTGTTTTTT.